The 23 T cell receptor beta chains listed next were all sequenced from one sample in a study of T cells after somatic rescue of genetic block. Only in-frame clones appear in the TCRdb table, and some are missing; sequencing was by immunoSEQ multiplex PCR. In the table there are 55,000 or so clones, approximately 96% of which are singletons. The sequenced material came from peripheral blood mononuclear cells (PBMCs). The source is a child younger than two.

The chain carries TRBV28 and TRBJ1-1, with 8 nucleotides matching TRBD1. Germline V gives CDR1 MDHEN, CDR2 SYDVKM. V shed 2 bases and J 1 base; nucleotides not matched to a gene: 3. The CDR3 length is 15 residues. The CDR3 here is CASSLQGTGNTEAFF. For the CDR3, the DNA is TGTGCCAGCAGTTTACAGGGGACAGGGAACACTGAAGCTTTCTTT.

The chain's CDR3 is CASSIAGGQETQYF. The CDR3 bases are TGTGCCAGTAGTATAGCGGGAGGGCAAGAGACCCAGTACTTC. The V and J genes are TRBV19 and TRBJ2-5, with 8 bases identical to TRBD2. From germline, CDR1 is LNHDA and CDR2 SQIVND (reference sequence). Trimming took 1 base from V and 2 from J; bases not matched to a gene: 0. The CDR3 covers 14 residues.

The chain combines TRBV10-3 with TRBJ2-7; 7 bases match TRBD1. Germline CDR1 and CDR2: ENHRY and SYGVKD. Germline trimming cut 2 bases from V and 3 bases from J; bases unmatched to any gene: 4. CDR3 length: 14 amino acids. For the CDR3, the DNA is TGTGCCATCAGTGAGCGGGCAGGGGGCTACGAGCAGTACTTC. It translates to CAISERAGGYEQYF.

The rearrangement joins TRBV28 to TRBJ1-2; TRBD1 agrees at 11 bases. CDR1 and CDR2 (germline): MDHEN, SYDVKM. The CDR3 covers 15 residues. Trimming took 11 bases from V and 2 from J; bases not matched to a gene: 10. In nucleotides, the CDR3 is TGTGCCTGCGCCCGGGACAGGGGGAGGAACTATGGCTACACCTTC. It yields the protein CACARDRGRNYGYTF.

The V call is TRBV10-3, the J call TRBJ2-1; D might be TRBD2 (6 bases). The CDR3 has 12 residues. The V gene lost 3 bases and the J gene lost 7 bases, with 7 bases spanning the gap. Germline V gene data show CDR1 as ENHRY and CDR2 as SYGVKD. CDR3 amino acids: CAISDGGNEQFF. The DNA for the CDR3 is TGTGCCATCAGTGACGGAGGGAATGAGCAGTTCTTC.

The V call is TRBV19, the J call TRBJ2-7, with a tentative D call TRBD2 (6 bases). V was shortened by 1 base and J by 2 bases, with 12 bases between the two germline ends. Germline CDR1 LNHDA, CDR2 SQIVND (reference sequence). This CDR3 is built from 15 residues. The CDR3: CASSIGGLPAYEQYF. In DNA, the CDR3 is TGTGCCAGTAGTATAGGAGGACTACCCGCCTACGAGCAGTACTTC.

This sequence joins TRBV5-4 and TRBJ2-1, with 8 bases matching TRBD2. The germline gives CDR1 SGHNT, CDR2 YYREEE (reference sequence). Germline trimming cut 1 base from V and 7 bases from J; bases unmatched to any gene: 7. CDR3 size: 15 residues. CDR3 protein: CASSLTGRVRNEQFF. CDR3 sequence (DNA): TGTGCCAGCAGCTTGACCGGGAGGGTAAGGAATGAGCAGTTCTTC. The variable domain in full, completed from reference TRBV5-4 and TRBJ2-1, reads ETGVTQSPTHLIKTRGQQVTLRCSSQSGHNTVSWYQQALGQGPQFIFQYYREEENGRGNFPPRFSGLQFPNYSSELNVNALELDDSALYLCASSLTGRVRNEQFFGPGTRLTVL.

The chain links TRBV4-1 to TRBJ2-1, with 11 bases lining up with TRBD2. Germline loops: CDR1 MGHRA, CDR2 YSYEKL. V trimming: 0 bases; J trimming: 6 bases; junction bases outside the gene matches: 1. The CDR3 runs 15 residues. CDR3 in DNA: TGCGCCAGCAGCCAAGATCTAGCGGGAGGCAATGAGCAGTTCTTC. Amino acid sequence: CASSQDLAGGNEQFF.

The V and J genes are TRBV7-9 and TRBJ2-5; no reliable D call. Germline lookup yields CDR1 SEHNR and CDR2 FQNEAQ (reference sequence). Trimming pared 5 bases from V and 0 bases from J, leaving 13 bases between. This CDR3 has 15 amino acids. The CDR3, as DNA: TGTGCCAGCAGCCGAATAACCGGGTACCAAGAGACCCAGTACTTC. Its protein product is CASSRITGYQETQYF. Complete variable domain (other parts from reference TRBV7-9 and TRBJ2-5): DTGVSQNPRHKITKRGQNVTFRCDPISEHNRLYWYRQTLGQGPEFLTYFQNEAQLEKSRLLSDRFSAERPKGSFSTLEIQRTEQGDSAMYLCASSRITGYQETQYFGPGTRLLVL.

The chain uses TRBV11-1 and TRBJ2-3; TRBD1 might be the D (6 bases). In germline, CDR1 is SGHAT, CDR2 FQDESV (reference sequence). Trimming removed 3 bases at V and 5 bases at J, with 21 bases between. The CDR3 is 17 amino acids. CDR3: CASSLNLGHTARDTQYF. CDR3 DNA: TGTGCCAGCAGCTTGAATCTGGGACACACCGCTCGAGATACGCAGTATTTT.

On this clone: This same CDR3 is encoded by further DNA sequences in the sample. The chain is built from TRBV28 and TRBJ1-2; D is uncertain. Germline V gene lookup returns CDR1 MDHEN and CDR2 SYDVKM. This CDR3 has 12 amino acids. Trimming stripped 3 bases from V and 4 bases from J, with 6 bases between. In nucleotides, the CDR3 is TGTGCCAGCAGTTTGGGCGGCTATGGCTACACCTTC. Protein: CASSLGGYGYTF.

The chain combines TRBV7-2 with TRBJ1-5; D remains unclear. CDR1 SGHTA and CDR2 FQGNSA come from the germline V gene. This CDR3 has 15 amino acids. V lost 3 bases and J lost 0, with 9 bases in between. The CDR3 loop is CASSLDGYSNQPQHF. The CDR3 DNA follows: TGTGCCAGCAGCTTGGATGGGTATAGCAATCAGCCCCAGCATTTT.

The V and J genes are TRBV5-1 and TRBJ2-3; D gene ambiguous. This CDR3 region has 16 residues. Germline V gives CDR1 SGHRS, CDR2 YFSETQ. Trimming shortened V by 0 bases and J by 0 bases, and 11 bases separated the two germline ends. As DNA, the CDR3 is TGCGCCAGCAGCTTGGAGCCTACCTATAGCACAGATACGCAGTATTTT. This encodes CASSLEPTYSTDTQYF.

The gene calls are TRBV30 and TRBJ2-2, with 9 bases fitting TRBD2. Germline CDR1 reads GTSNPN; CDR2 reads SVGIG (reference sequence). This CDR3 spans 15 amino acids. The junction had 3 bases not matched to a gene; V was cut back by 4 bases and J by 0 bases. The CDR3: CAWTVAGANTGELFF. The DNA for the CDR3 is TGTGCCTGGACTGTAGCGGGGGCGAACACCGGGGAGCTGTTTTTT.

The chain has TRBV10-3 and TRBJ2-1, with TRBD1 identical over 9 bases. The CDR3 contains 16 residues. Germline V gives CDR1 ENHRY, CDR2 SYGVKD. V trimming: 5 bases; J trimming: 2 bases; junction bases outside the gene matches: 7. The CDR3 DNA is TGTGCCATCAGTAACAACCGGGACAGGGCCTACAATGAGCAGTTCTTC. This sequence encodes CAISNNRDRAYNEQFF.

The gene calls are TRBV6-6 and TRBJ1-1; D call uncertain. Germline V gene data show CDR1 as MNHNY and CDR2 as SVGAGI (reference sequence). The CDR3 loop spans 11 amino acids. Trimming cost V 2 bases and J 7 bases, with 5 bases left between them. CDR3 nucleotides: TGTGCCAGCAGTTACGGTTTTGAAGCTTTCTTT. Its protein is CASSYGFEAFF.

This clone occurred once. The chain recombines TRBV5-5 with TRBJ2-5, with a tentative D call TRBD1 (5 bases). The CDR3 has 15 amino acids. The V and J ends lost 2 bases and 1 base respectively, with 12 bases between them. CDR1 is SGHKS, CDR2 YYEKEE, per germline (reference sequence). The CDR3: CASSFAPRVQETQYF. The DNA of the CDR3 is TGTGCCAGCAGCTTTGCGCCCAGGGTCCAAGAGACCCAGTACTTC.

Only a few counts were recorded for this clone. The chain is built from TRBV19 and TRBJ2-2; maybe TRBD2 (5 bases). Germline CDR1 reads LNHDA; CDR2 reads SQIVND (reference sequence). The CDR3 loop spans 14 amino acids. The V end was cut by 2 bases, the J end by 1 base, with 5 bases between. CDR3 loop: CASSISGNTGELFF. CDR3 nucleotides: TGTGCCAGTAGTATAAGCGGGAACACCGGGGAGCTGTTTTTT.

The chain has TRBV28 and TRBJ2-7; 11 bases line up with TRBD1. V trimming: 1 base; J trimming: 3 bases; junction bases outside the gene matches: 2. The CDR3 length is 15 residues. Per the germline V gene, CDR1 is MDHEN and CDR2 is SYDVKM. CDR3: CASSLSGTGGYEQYF. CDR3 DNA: TGTGCCAGCAGTTTATCCGGGACAGGGGGCTACGAGCAGTACTTC.

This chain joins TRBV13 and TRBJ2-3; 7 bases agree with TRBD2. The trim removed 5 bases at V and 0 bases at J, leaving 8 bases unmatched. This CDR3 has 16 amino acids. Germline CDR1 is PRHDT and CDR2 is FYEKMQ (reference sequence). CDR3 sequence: CASSRRPGRSTDTQYF. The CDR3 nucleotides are TGTGCCAGCAGCCGACGACCCGGGAGGAGCACAGATACGCAGTATTTT.

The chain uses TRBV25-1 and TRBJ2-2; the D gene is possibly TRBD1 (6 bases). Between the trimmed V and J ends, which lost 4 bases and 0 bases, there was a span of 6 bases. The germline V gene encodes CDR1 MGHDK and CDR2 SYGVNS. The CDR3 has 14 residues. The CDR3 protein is CASSAGANTGELFF. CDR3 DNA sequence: TGTGCCAGCAGTGCAGGGGCGAACACCGGGGAGCTGTTTTTT.

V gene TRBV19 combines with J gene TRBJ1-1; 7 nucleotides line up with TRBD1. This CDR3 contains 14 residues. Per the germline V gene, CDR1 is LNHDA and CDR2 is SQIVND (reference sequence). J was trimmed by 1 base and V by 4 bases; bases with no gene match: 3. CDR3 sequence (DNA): TGTGCCAGTAGTACAAGGACAGGGAACACTGAAGCTTTCTTT. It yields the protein CASSTRTGNTEAFF.

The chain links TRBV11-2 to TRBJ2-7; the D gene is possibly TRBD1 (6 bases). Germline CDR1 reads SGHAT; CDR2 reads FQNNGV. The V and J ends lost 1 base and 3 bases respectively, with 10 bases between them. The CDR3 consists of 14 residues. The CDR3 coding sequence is TGTGCCAGCAGCTTAGCGGTAGGGGGCTACGAGCAGTACTTC. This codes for CASSLAVGGYEQYF.